The 19 T cell receptor beta chains listed next were all sequenced from one sample in a study of blood T cell repertoires in COVID-19. The data were produced by immunoSEQ multiplex PCR, yet TCRdb's version contains in-frame clones alone and is incomplete. In the table there are 85,000 to 110,000 clones, more than 80% of which are singletons. Sequenced: peripheral blood. The receptors originated from a human donor in a cohort sampled during active COVID-19.

The chain employs TRBV7-3 and TRBJ2-1, with D possibly matching TRBD1 (5 bases). This CDR3 has 14 residues. Per germline, CDR1 SGHTA and CDR2 FQGTGA. Trimming removed 5 bases at V and 3 bases at J, with 11 bases between. The chain's CDR3 is CASSPQGNYNEQFF. CDR3 coding DNA: TGTGCCAGCAGCCCGCAGGGTAACTACAATGAGCAGTTCTTC.

The chain joins TRBV6-2 or TRBV6-3 to TRBJ1-1, with D hard to call. V lost 5 bases and J lost 4, with 8 bases in between. CDR1 is MNHEY, CDR2 SVGEGT, per germline. The CDR3 extends over 12 amino acids. The CDR3 coding sequence is TGTGCCAGCAGTACCTGGGCCACTGAAGCTTTCTTT. It is translated as CASSTWATEAFF.

V usage is TRBV7-2 and J usage is TRBJ2-1, with D possibly being TRBD2 (5 bases). CDR1 SGHTA and CDR2 FQGNSA come from the germline V gene. V was shortened by 1 base and J by 5 bases, with 9 bases between the two germline ends. This CDR3 has 14 amino acids. CDR3 sequence: CASSLETINNEQFF. The CDR3 DNA sequence: TGTGCCAGCAGCTTAGAGACTATCAACAATGAGCAGTTCTTC.

V usage is TRBV2 and J usage is TRBJ1-4; 7 nucleotides align to TRBD1. Germline V gene lookup returns CDR1 SNHLY and CDR2 FYNNEI. V dropped 5 bases and J dropped 6; count of bases not matched to a gene: 12. The CDR3 spans 16 residues. The CDR3 DNA sequence: TGTGCCAGCAGTATTAGCCAAGGGGGCTTGGATGAAAAACTGTTTTTT. It translates to CASSISQGGLDEKLFF.

The rearrangement links TRBV29-1 to TRBJ1-1; D gene uncertain. The CDR3 spans 13 residues. The germline V and J ends were trimmed by 3 bases and 3 bases, with 11 bases remaining between them. Germline values: CDR1 SQVTM, CDR2 ANQGSEA. The CDR3 DNA is TGCAGCGTTGATGGCGGGCTATACACTGAAGCTTTCTTT. Encoded protein: CSVDGGLYTEAFF. Looking up the rest from reference TRBV29-1 and TRBJ1-1 gives the full variable domain: SAVISQKPSRDICQRGTSLTIQCQVDSQVTMMFWYRQQPGQSLTLIATANQGSEATYESGFVIDKFPISRPNLTFSTLTVSNMSPEDSSIYLCSVDGGLYTEAFFGQGTRLTVV.

This chain uses TRBV27 with TRBJ1-2; D possibly corresponds to TRBD1 (5 bases). Per germline, CDR1 MNHEY and CDR2 SMNVEV (reference sequence). There are 14 residues in the CDR3. V gave up 5 bases and J gave up 4 bases, with 14 bases separating them. The CDR3 spells CASSPDPTAYGYTF. In nucleotides, the CDR3 is TGTGCCAGCAGTCCCGACCCGACAGCCTATGGCTACACCTTC.

This sequence joins TRBV4-2 and TRBJ2-3; 11 bases line up with TRBD1. The CDR3 runs to 16 residues. The germline gives CDR1 LGHNA, CDR2 YNFKEQ. J gave up 5 bases and V 0 bases, and 4 bases lay outside the gene matches. The CDR3 DNA sequence: TGTGCCAGCAGCCAAGATTCGGACAGGGGGCGAGATACGCAGTATTTT. It codes for CASSQDSDRGRDTQYF.

V and J are TRBV18 and TRBJ1-5; 7 bases match TRBD1. V lost 2 bases to trimming and J lost 3 bases; unmatched junction nucleotides: 16. The CDR3 has 19 amino acids. Germline-derived CDR1 and CDR2 are KGHSH and LQKENI. CDR3 residues: CASSPSLGTGARLNQPQHF. The CDR3 nucleotides are TGTGCCAGCTCACCAAGTCTCGGCACAGGGGCTCGGCTCAATCAGCCCCAGCATTTT.

This chain's CDR3 is CASSDRGQVPSGNTIYF. For the CDR3, the DNA is TGTGCCAGCAGTGATCGAGGGCAGGTTCCGTCTGGAAACACCATATATTTT. V and J are TRBV6-1 and TRBJ1-3; D is undetermined. V lost 3 bases to trimming and J lost 1 base, with 16 bases between them. The CDR3 loop spans 17 amino acids. Germline V CDR1 and CDR2: MNHNS, SASEGT.

The chain has TRBV6-2 or TRBV6-3 and TRBJ2-1; a possible D gene is TRBD2 (7 bases). CDR3 size: 16 residues. The V gene's germline CDR1 is MNHEY and CDR2 SVGEGT. V shed 5 bases and J shed 6 bases, with 20 bases lying between them. CDR3 sequence: CASSPRGGAGFNEQFF. CDR3 nucleotides: TGTGCCAGCAGTCCCCGCGGGGGCGCAGGGTTCAATGAGCAGTTCTTC.

The CDR3 nucleotides read TGTGCCAGCAGCTCGACGGGACAGAGTTTCTATGGCTACACCTTC. As protein: CASSSTGQSFYGYTF. The chain uses TRBV5-6 and TRBJ1-2; 7 positions agree with TRBD1. The CDR3 sequence is 15 residues long. The V gene end was trimmed by 3 bases and the J gene end by 4 bases; junction bases not matched to a gene: 9. Germline V CDR1 and CDR2: SGHDT, YYEEEE. The whole variable domain, remainder taken from reference TRBV5-6 and TRBJ1-2, is DAGVTQSPTHLIKTRGQQVTLRCSPKSGHDTVSWYQQALGQGPQFIFQYYEEEERQRGNFPDRFSGHQFPNYSSELNVNALLLGDSALYLCASSSTGQSFYGYTFGSGTRLTVV.

This sequence joins TRBV4-1 and TRBJ1-5; D gene uncertain. Per the germline V gene, CDR1 is MGHRA and CDR2 is YSYEKL. The CDR3 is made up of 16 amino acids. V dropped 3 bases and J dropped 9 bases, with 21 bases sitting between them. Here the CDR3 reads CASSQLGAASLGPQHF. In DNA form, the CDR3 reads TGCGCCAGCAGCCAGCTGGGAGCGGCCTCTCTGGGGCCCCAGCATTTT.

The genes are TRBV3-1 (or the pseudogene TRBV3-2) and TRBJ1-1, with D unclear. This CDR3 is built from 14 residues. V lost 5 bases and J lost 0, with 10 bases in between. The V gene's germline CDR1 is LGHDT and CDR2 YNNKEL (reference sequence). The CDR3 DNA is TGTGCCAGCAGCAAGAGACACCTGAACACTGAAGCTTTCTTT. This codes for CASSKRHLNTEAFF.

The chain carries TRBV7-9 and TRBJ1-2, with unresolved D. V was clipped by 3 bases and J by 4 bases, with 15 bases between them. Germline-derived CDR1 and CDR2 are SEHNR and FQNEAQ (reference sequence). The CDR3 is 15 residues long. In DNA, the CDR3 is TGTGCCAGCAGCTTTCCCAGAGCGGGAACCTATGGCTACACCTTC. It codes for CASSFPRAGTYGYTF.

The chain has TRBV2 and TRBJ2-5, with D possibly TRBD2 on 7 matching bases. The CDR3 loop spans 13 amino acids. Germline CDR1 and CDR2: SNHLY and FYNNEI. Trimming shortened V by 7 bases and J by 5 bases, and 14 bases separated the two germline ends. This CDR3 is CASIRGAGETQYF. The CDR3 nucleotides read TGTGCCAGCATTCGGGGGGCGGGCGAGACCCAGTACTTC.

The chain has TRBV9 and TRBJ1-1; D is uncertain. Per the germline V gene, CDR1 is SGDLS and CDR2 is YYNGEE. This CDR3 is built from 15 residues. The V end was cut by 0 bases, the J end by 0 bases, with 9 bases between. CDR3: CASSVGAGLNTEAFF. The DNA of the CDR3 is TGTGCCAGCAGCGTAGGGGCGGGATTGAACACTGAAGCTTTCTTT. Full variable domain (outside the CDR3, taken from reference TRBV9 and TRBJ1-1): DSGVTQTPKHLITATGQRVTLRCSPRSGDLSVYWYQQSLDQGLQFLIQYYNGEERAKGNILERFSAQQFPDLHSELNLSSLELGDSALYFCASSVGAGLNTEAFFGQGTRLTVV.

The V and J genes are TRBV30 and TRBJ1-2, with a weak D call TRBD1 (6 bases). Germline CDR1 reads GTSNPN; CDR2 reads SVGIG (reference sequence). The CDR3 has 13 residues. Deletions cut 7 bases from V and 6 bases from J, with 18 bases between. CDR3 sequence reads: CALKTGERHGYTF. The DNA for the CDR3 is TGTGCCTTGAAGACAGGAGAACGCCATGGCTACACCTTC.

The CDR3 nucleotides are TGCGCCAGCAGCTTGGAAAGTAGGAACACTGAAGCTTTCTTT. This gives the protein CASSLESRNTEAFF. V usage is TRBV5-1 and J usage is TRBJ1-1; D gene uncertain. The V end lost 0 bases, the J end lost 1 base, and 7 bases lay between the germline ends. The CDR3 is 14 amino acids. Germline V CDR1 and CDR2: SGHRS, YFSETQ.

The chain has TRBV30 and TRBJ2-1; D is perhaps TRBD2 (7 bases). The CDR3 extends over 12 amino acids. From germline, CDR1 is GTSNPN and CDR2 SVGIG (reference sequence). Trimming removed 2 bases at V and 9 bases at J, with 11 bases between. The CDR3 protein is CAWSKGGAEQFF. The CDR3 region has the DNA TGTGCCTGGAGTAAGGGGGGGGCTGAGCAGTTCTTC.